This T cell receptor beta chain comes out of a study of patients and donors after allogeneic stem cell transplantation. V was pared by 0 bases and J by 2 bases, with 14 bases between. The length of the CDR3 is 16 residues. Germline CDR1 reads LGHNA; CDR2 reads YSLEER. TCRdb reanalysed the RT-PCR reads using MiXCR and keeps one entry per CDR3 protein. The sample holds about a million distinct CDR3 sequences, more than 15% seen once. J is TRBJ2-7 and V is TRBV4-3; D may be TRBD2 (6 bases). The specimen sequenced was blood, either unsorted or a sorted T cell fraction (not recorded which). The receptor comes from a human donor who was either an allogeneic HSCT recipient or a stem cell or donor lymphocyte infusion donor (not recorded which). It is not recorded whose cells these are; they may come from a transplant donor. This chain's CDR3 is CASSQDVGGMAYEQYF. The CDR3 DNA sequence: TGCGCCAGCAGCCAAGATGTGGGGGGAATGGCCTACGAGCAGTACTTC.